This T cell receptor beta chain was profiled in a study of blood T cell repertoires in COVID-19. Study at large: Samples came from the United States, Italy and Spain, spanning acute and convalescent COVID-19.

Trimming removed 2 bases from V and 3 bases from J, with 10 bases in between. The CDR3 has 14 residues. Per germline, CDR1 MNHNS and CDR2 SASEGT. Grouping used clinical history reported by participants in a survey and questionnaire. The table came from immunoSEQ multiplex PCR; TCRdb's copy has only in-frame clones and leaves some out. The sample yields roughly 180,000 clones, roughly 80% seen once. Source material: PBMCs or T cells enriched from blood (not recorded which). This receptor was identified in a man in his sixties who had been exposed to COVID-19. The gene calls are TRBV6-1 and TRBJ1-1; no reliable D call. CDR3 region: CASSERVPDTEAFF. CDR3 DNA sequence: TGTGCCAGCAGTGAACGGGTTCCGGACACTGAAGCTTTCTTT.